The clone carrying this TCR beta chain has a handful of counts. This PCR relied on a set of 60 Vbeta primers and 13 Jbeta primers. Sequencing was performed with immunoSEQ multiplex PCR; in TCRdb, only in-frame clones are kept and a portion is missing. The table includes over 95,000 clones, 74% detected once. This specimen comes from a study of cytomegalovirus exposure and HLA in healthy donors. The ends lost 1 base at V and 4 bases at J; junction bases unmatched: 2. This CDR3 contains 15 residues. The germline V gene has CDR1 LNHNV and CDR2 YYDKDF (reference sequence). This TCR derives from a human donor in good health. The chain employs TRBV15 and TRBJ2-7, with TRBD2 matching over 12 bases. Sequenced material: PBMCs. In DNA form, the CDR3 reads TGTGCCACCAGCAGAGCCGGACTAGCGGGGTACGAGCAGTACTTC. Protein product: CATSRAGLAGYEQYF.